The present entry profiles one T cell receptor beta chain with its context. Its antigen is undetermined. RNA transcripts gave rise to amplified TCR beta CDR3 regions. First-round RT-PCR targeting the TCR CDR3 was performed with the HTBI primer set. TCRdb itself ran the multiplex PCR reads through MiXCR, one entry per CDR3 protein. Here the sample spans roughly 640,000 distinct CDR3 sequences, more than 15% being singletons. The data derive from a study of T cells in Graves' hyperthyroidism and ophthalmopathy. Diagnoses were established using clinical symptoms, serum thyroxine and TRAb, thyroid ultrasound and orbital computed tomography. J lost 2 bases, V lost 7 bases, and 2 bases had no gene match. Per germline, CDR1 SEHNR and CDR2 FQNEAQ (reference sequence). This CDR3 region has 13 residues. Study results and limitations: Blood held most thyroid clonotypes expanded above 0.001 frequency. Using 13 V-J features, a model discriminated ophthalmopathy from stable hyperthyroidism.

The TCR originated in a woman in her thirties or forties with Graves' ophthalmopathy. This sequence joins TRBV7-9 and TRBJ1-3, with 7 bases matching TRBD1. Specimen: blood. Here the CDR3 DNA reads TGTGCCAGCATCCAGGGGGCTGGAAACACCATATATTTT. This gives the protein CASIQGAGNTIYF.